Shown below are 25 T cell receptor beta chains from a single sample sequenced in a study of vaccination and CD4 T cells after COVID-19. The antigens of these receptors remain unknown. Cultured CD4+ T cell DNA underwent sequencing with the Oncomine TCR Beta short-read assay. In this case, cultured CD4+ T cells provided the extracted genomic DNA. TCRdb recomputed calls from the PCR reads with MiXCR, one row per CDR3 protein. The sample has 7,000 or so distinct CDR3 sequences; 30% to 40% are singletons. Treatment indicated: roughly 10-day PBMC culture with coronavirus spike peptide pools or control peptides (ViraFEST assay). During the years 2011-2018, before the COVID-19 pandemic, the unexposed donor's CD4+ T cells were collected. Sequences were obtained from CD4+ T cells from blood, cultured in vitro. The receptors originated from a human donor in good health.

Regarding this clonotype: One junction end does not reproduce the germline sequence, and a read error may be involved. The chain carries TRBV29-1 and TRBJ1-2, with TRBD1 identical over 10 bases. The germline V gene has CDR1 SQVTM and CDR2 ANQGSEA. The CDR3 covers 13 residues. The CDR3 protein is CGVGGTGAYGYTF. The CDR3 nucleotides read TGCGGCGTTGGGGGGACAGGGGCCTATGGCTACACCTTC.

This chain joins TRBV20-1 and TRBJ2-7, with D possibly TRBD2 on 6 matching bases. From germline, CDR1 is DFQATT and CDR2 SNEGSKA (reference sequence). The CDR3 consists of 12 residues. V was cut by 6 bases and J by 4 bases, with 13 bases left in between. The DNA for the CDR3 is TGCAGTGCCATTCTTGGGGGGTACGAGCAGTACTTC. Amino acid sequence: CSAILGGYEQYF.

This clonotype appeared a single time. The V call is TRBV6-5, the J call TRBJ2-1; no reliable D call. V lost 2 bases and J lost 1, with 9 bases in between. Germline-derived CDR1 and CDR2 are MNHEY and SVGAGI. This CDR3 spans 15 amino acids. For the CDR3, the DNA is TGTGCCAGCAGTTACGGGTCGGCTTCCTACAATGAGCAGTTCTTC. The encoded protein is CASSYGSASYNEQFF.

The chain links TRBV20-1 to TRBJ2-7, with D hard to call. Germline V gives CDR1 DFQATT, CDR2 SNEGSKA (reference sequence). Trimming shortened V by 1 base and J by 0 bases, and 13 bases separated the two germline ends. The CDR3 is made up of 15 amino acids. CDR3 protein: CSARAPSRASYEQYF. The CDR3 bases are TGCAGTGCTAGAGCACCCTCCCGGGCCTCCTACGAGCAGTACTTC.

The chain couples TRBV20-1 to TRBJ2-5; 11 nucleotides align to TRBD2. J lost 5 bases, V lost 6 bases, and 5 bases had no gene match. The CDR3 totals 13 residues. Germline V CDR1 and CDR2: DFQATT, SNEGSKA (reference sequence). The CDR3 DNA follows: TGCAGTGCGCGAGTAGCGGGAGGGGAGACCCAGTACTTC. Protein: CSARVAGGETQYF.

V usage is TRBV10-3 and J usage is TRBJ1-1, with D unresolved. The CDR3 sequence is 13 residues long. Germline CDR1 is ENHRY and CDR2 is SYGVKD. V shed 6 bases and J shed 1 base, with 9 bases lying between them. In DNA, the CDR3 is TGTGCCATCAGCACCAAAGCGAACACTGAAGCTTTCTTT. Translating it yields CAISTKANTEAFF.

The chain employs TRBV12-3 or TRBV12-4 and TRBJ2-7, with D hard to call. The germline V and J ends were trimmed by 5 bases and 5 bases, with 13 bases remaining between them. This CDR3 comprises 13 residues. The CDR3 DNA sequence: TGTGCCAGCAGTGCTCAGAGGTGGAACGAGCAGTACTTC. This translates into CASSAQRWNEQYF.

The chain combines TRBV18 with TRBJ1-1; D is undetermined. Germline CDR1 KGHSH, CDR2 LQKENI. V shed 4 bases and J shed 5 bases, with 14 bases lying between them. The CDR3 spans 14 residues. The CDR3 nucleotides read TGTGCCAGCTCACTCCACTCCATTGGGACTGAAGCTTTCTTT. It encodes CASSLHSIGTEAFF. The complete variable domain, with remaining parts taken from reference TRBV18 and TRBJ1-1, reads NAGVMQNPRHLVRRRGQEARLRCSPMKGHSHVYWYRQLPEEGLKFMVYLQKENIIDESGMPKERFSAEFPKEGPSILRIQQVVRGDSAAYFCASSLHSIGTEAFFGQGTRLTVV.

In this sample, this clonotype turned up once. V usage is TRBV14 and J usage is TRBJ1-6; 8 bases align to TRBD1. Trimming removed 4 bases from V and 8 bases from J; junction bases left unmatched: 4. The CDR3 totals 14 residues. Per the germline V gene, CDR1 is SGHDN and CDR2 is FVKESK. The CDR3: CASSLTGVDSPLHF. DNA of the CDR3: TGTGCCAGCAGCCTGACAGGGGTGGATTCACCCCTCCACTTT.

The table lists this clonotype with a few counts. V and J are TRBV20-1 and TRBJ1-6; TRBD1 aligns across 7 bases. The germline gives CDR1 DFQATT, CDR2 SNEGSKA (reference sequence). The CDR3 covers 13 residues. J lost 9 bases, V lost 5 bases, and 7 bases had no gene match. The CDR3 nucleotides are TGCAGTGCTGCAGGGGGACCCAGTTCACCCCTCCACTTT. Translating it yields CSAAGGPSSPLHF.

The DNA for the CDR3 is TGTGCCAGCGCGCAGGGGCTCTCTGGGGCCAACGTCCTGACTTTC. It encodes CASAQGLSGANVLTF. This chain joins TRBV28 and TRBJ2-6; a weak D match, TRBD1 (6 bases). Germline lookup yields CDR1 MDHEN and CDR2 SYDVKM. Trimming cost V 8 bases and J 0 bases, with 11 bases left between them. The CDR3 has 15 amino acids.

V is TRBV6-5 and J is TRBJ1-5; the D is unclear. The germline V gene encodes CDR1 MNHEY and CDR2 SVGAGI. The CDR3 is 14 amino acids. With 4 bases removed from V and 1 base from J, the gap between germline ends came to 8 bases. For the CDR3, the DNA is TGTGCCAGCAGTTCCCAAGGGAGCAATCAGCCCCAGCATTTT. Amino acids: CASSSQGSNQPQHF.

The chain combines TRBV19 with TRBJ2-2, with TRBD2 matching 7 bases. V lost 8 bases and J lost 7; bases outside the gene matches: 10. Germline loops: CDR1 LNHDA, CDR2 SQIVND (reference sequence). There are 14 residues in the CDR3. The CDR3 DNA is TGTGCCAGTTCCACGACTAGCCGGATCGGGGAGCTGTTTTTT. Translated: CASSTTSRIGELFF.

The chain has TRBV10-3 and TRBJ1-6, with D perhaps TRBD1 (6 bases). The CDR3 covers 15 residues. Per germline, CDR1 ENHRY and CDR2 SYGVKD. V dropped 10 bases and J dropped 2 bases, with 15 bases sitting between them. CDR3 sequence: CATKVGGPYNSPLHF. In DNA form, the CDR3 reads TGTGCCACCAAGGTCGGGGGCCCCTATAATTCACCCCTCCACTTT.

The J gene is TRBJ2-7, the V gene TRBV7-2, with D possibly being TRBD1 or TRBD2 (5 bases each). The V end lost 5 bases, the J end lost 7 bases, and 21 bases lay between the germline ends. The CDR3 totals 15 residues. Per the germline V gene, CDR1 is SGHTA and CDR2 is FQGNSA. CDR3 sequence: CASSPWDGVPLEQYF. CDR3 in DNA: TGTGCCAGCAGCCCGTGGGACGGAGTACCTTTGGAGCAGTACTTC.

The chain links TRBV24-1 to TRBJ2-7; TRBD1 matches at 8 bases. Germline loops: CDR1 KGHDR, CDR2 SFDVKD. J was trimmed by 5 bases and V by 0 bases; bases with no gene match: 5. The CDR3 covers 15 residues. The CDR3 DNA reads TGTGCCACCAGTGATTTGGCAGGGGGCGAAAACGAGCAGTACTTC. It specifies CATSDLAGGENEQYF.

This clonotype was counted between two and nine times. The chain joins TRBV20-1 to TRBJ1-2; D ambiguous. Trimming stripped 0 bases from V and 6 bases from J, with 11 bases between. The germline CDR1 and CDR2 sequences are DFQATT and SNEGSKA (reference sequence). This CDR3 is 13 amino acids long. The chain's CDR3 is CSAREPRNHGYTF. CDR3 in DNA: TGCAGTGCTAGAGAGCCCCGGAACCATGGCTACACCTTC.

The V gene is TRBV4-3, the J gene TRBJ2-3, with D perhaps TRBD1 or TRBD2 (5 bases each). V was pared by 0 bases and J by 0 bases, with 10 bases between. There are 16 residues in the CDR3. Per the germline V gene, CDR1 is LGHNA and CDR2 is YSLEER. The CDR3 DNA follows: TGCGCCAGCAGCCAAGAAAGGGGACCCAGCACAGATACGCAGTATTTT. It specifies CASSQERGPSTDTQYF.

V gene TRBV28 combines with J gene TRBJ2-7; D might be TRBD1 (5 bases). This CDR3 comprises 13 residues. Germline V CDR1 and CDR2: MDHEN, SYDVKM. Trimming cost V 5 bases and J 1 base, with 9 bases left between them. CDR3 residues: CASSIDSSYEQYF. As DNA, the CDR3 is TGTGCCAGCAGTATCGACAGTTCCTACGAGCAGTACTTC.

Only a few counts were recorded for this clonotype. The chain links TRBV20-1 to TRBJ2-7; the D gene could be TRBD1 or TRBD2 (5 bases each). Per the germline V gene, CDR1 is DFQATT and CDR2 is SNEGSKA (reference sequence). V was trimmed by 3 bases and J by 3 bases, leaving 9 bases between them. The CDR3 is made up of 12 amino acids. The CDR3 region is CSASGAGYEQYF. As DNA, the CDR3 is TGCAGTGCTAGCGGGGCAGGCTACGAGCAGTACTTC.

For the CDR3, the DNA is TGTGCCAGCAGCTCCCAGCGGGGCACTGAAGCTTTCTTT. It is translated as CASSSQRGTEAFF. The V and J genes are TRBV12-3 or TRBV12-4 and TRBJ1-1, with D hard to call. The V end lost 6 bases, the J end lost 4 bases, and 12 bases lay between the germline ends. The CDR3 is 13 residues long.

The chain recombines TRBV7-8 with TRBJ1-5, with 7 positions matching TRBD1. This CDR3 is 15 amino acids long. Germline CDR1 SGHVS, CDR2 FQNEAQ. V shed 3 bases and J 3 bases; nucleotides not matched to a gene: 5. The CDR3 sequence: CASSFGGQINQPQHF. Written as DNA, the CDR3 is TGTGCCAGCAGCTTTGGGGGACAGATCAATCAGCCCCAGCATTTT.

The chain carries TRBV20-1 and TRBJ1-1; D gene ambiguous. The germline CDR1 and CDR2 sequences are DFQATT and SNEGSKA (reference sequence). V lost 0 bases and J 2 bases, leaving 7 bases between the germline ends. The CDR3 contains 13 residues. CDR3 loop: CSARDPGNTEAFF. In nucleotides, the CDR3 is TGCAGTGCTAGAGATCCAGGCAACACTGAAGCTTTCTTT.

V usage is TRBV21-1 and J usage is TRBJ2-7; TRBD1, as called in the table, went unchecked against the DNA. TRBV21-1 is deemed a pseudogene. CDR3 length: 14 residues. In DNA form, the CDR3 reads TGTGCCAGCAGCAACTGGACAGGACCCTACGAGCAGTACTTC. Amino acid sequence: CASSNWTGPYEQYF.

On this clonotype itself: Germline and junction disagree at one end, which may indicate a read error. The chain uses TRBV5-6 and TRBJ2-3; D might be TRBD1 (6 bases). The CDR3 extends over 13 amino acids. Germline V gene lookup returns CDR1 SGHDT and CDR2 YYEEEE. CDR3 sequence: CASRDSSIDTQYF. For the CDR3, the DNA is TGTGCCAGCAGGGACAGTAGCATAGATACGCAGTATTTT.